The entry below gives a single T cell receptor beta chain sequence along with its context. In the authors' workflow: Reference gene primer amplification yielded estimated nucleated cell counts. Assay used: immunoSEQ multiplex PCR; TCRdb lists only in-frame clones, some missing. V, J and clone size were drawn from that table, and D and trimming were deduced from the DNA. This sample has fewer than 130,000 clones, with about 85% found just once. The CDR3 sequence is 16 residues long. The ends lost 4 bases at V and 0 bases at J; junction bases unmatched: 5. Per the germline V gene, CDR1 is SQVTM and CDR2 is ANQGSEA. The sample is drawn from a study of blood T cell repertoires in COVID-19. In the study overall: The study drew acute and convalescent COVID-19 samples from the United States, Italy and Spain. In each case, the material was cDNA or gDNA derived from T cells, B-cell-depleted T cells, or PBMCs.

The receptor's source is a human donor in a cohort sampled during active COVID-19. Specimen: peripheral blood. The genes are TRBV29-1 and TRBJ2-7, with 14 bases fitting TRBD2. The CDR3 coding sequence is TGCAGCGTTGCGGGACTAGCGGGGGCGTTCTCCTACGAGCAGTACTTC. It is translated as CSVAGLAGAFSYEQYF.